These T cell receptor beta chains were read from a single sample in a study of CD8 T cells in Susac syndrome. TCRdb re-called the immunoSEQ multiplex PCR reads through MiXCR, storing one row per CDR3 protein. The table includes 130,000 to 150,000 distinct CDR3 sequences, roughly 95% detected once. Input material: CD4+ T cells from PBMCs. The receptor set was obtained from a human donor with Susac syndrome. The CDR3 runs from the conserved cysteine through the conserved F or W. Each record gives: CDR3 protein, CDR3 DNA, clone size, V gene, J gene, D gene. The D gene is left open where the match is weak. Some rows mark clone size as missing; the rest say once, few, many or name a class of expanded clone.

CDR3: CASSYGMLGTEAFF
DNA: TGTGCCAGCAGTTACGGGATGCTTGGCACTGAAGCTTTCTTT
size: -
V: TRBV6-6
J: TRBJ1-1
D: -

CDR3: CSARVALAGGEETQYF
DNA: TGCAGTGCTAGAGTTGCCCTAGCGGGGGGCGAAGAGACCCAGTACTTC
size: -
V: TRBV20-1
J: TRBJ2-5
D: TRBD2

CDR3: CASSPEAGAQETQYF
DNA: TGCGCCAGCAGCCCGGAGGCGGGTGCCCAAGAGACCCAGTACTTC
size: -
V: TRBV5-1
J: TRBJ2-5
D: -

CDR3: CANSGQGDTEAFF
DNA: TGTGCCAACAGTGGACAGGGTGACACTGAAGCTTTCTTT
size: -
V: TRBV6-6
J: TRBJ1-1
D: TRBD1

CDR3: CASSLGGLETQYF
DNA: TGTGCCAGCAGCTTAGGGGGTTTGGAGACCCAGTACTTC
size: -
V: TRBV11-2
J: TRBJ2-5
D: -

CDR3: CSASPLAGDYNEQFF
DNA: TGCAGTGCTAGCCCCTTAGCGGGGGATTACAATGAGCAGTTCTTC
size: -
V: TRBV20-1
J: TRBJ2-1
D: TRBD2

CDR3: CASSWDGAKNIQYF
DNA: TGTGCCAGCAGCTGGGACGGAGCCAAAAACATTCAGTACTTC
size: -
V: TRBV12-3/TRBV12-4
J: TRBJ2-4
D: -

CDR3: CASSSNTGNQPQHF
DNA: TGTGCCAGCAGCAGTAATACAGGCAATCAGCCCCAGCATTTT
size: -
V: TRBV7-9
J: TRBJ1-5
D: -

CDR3: CASSLAGADMMNTEAFF
DNA: TGTGCCAGCAGTTTAGCGGGGGCCGACATGATGAACACTGAAGCTTTCTTT
size: -
V: TRBV12-3/TRBV12-4
J: TRBJ1-1
D: -

CDR3: CASSSRRNSPLHF
DNA: TGTGCCAGCAGCTCCAGAAGAAATTCACCCCTCCACTTT
size: -
V: TRBV11-2
J: TRBJ1-6
D: -

CDR3: CASQQLIFYNEQFF
DNA: TGTGCCAGCCAGCAGCTTATATTCTACAATGAGCAGTTCTTC
size: -
V: TRBV13
J: TRBJ2-1
D: -

CDR3: CASSQDRGSGPHGYTF
DNA: TGCGCCAGCAGCCAAGATAGGGGCAGCGGACCCCATGGCTACACCTTC
size: -
V: TRBV4-1
J: TRBJ1-2
D: -

CDR3: CASSLGGAPGANVLTF
DNA: TGTGCCAGCAGCTTAGGCGGGGCGCCTGGGGCCAACGTCCTGACTTTC
size: -
V: TRBV11-2
J: TRBJ2-6
D: -

CDR3: CASSLSGQWNEQFF
DNA: TGCGCCAGCAGCTTATCGGGACAGTGGAATGAGCAGTTCTTC
size: -
V: TRBV5-1
J: TRBJ2-1
D: TRBD1

CDR3: CSEWADNEQFF
DNA: TGCAGTGAGTGGGCGGACAATGAGCAGTTCTTC
size: -
V: TRBV20-1
J: TRBJ2-1
D: -

CDR3: CASSPAQRVETQYF
DNA: TGTGCCAGCTCACCCGCCCAGCGGGTCGAGACCCAGTACTTC
size: -
V: TRBV18
J: TRBJ2-5
D: -

CDR3: CASTSMPTSGVNNEQFF
DNA: TGTGCCAGCACCTCTATGCCGACTAGCGGGGTAAACAATGAGCAGTTCTTC
size: -
V: TRBV27
J: TRBJ2-1
D: TRBD2

CDR3: CSVDRGGHNEQFF
DNA: TGCAGCGTGGACAGGGGGGGCCACAATGAGCAGTTCTTC
size: -
V: TRBV29-1
J: TRBJ2-1
D: TRBD1

CDR3: CASGRDRGALRDEQYF
DNA: TGTGCCAGCGGGCGGGACAGGGGCGCTCTCCGGGACGAGCAGTACTTC
size: -
V: TRBV14
J: TRBJ2-7
D: TRBD1

CDR3: CSARDTRTNYGYTF
DNA: TGCAGTGCTAGGGATACCCGAACTAACTATGGCTACACCTTC
size: once
V: TRBV20-1
J: TRBJ1-2
D: -

CDR3: CASTVGVGPRDTEAFF
DNA: TGTGCCAGCACCGTGGGAGTGGGACCGAGGGACACTGAAGCTTTCTTT
size: -
V: TRBV11-2
J: TRBJ1-1
D: -

CDR3: CSAREGRDSYNSPLHF
DNA: TGCAGTGCTAGAGAGGGCAGGGACTCCTATAATTCACCCCTCCACTTT
size: -
V: TRBV20-1
J: TRBJ1-6
D: -

CDR3: CSAGTGPTDTQYF
DNA: TGCAGTGCCGGGACCGGCCCCACAGATACGCAGTATTTT
size: -
V: TRBV20-1
J: TRBJ2-3
D: -

CDR3: CSARSGIYNEQFF
DNA: TGCAGTGCACGAAGCGGTATCTACAATGAGCAGTTCTTC
size: -
V: TRBV20-1
J: TRBJ2-1
D: -

CDR3: CASSLGGMNTEAFF
DNA: TGCGCCAGCAGCTTGGGGGGAATGAACACTGAAGCTTTCTTT
size: -
V: TRBV5-1
J: TRBJ1-1
D: -

CDR3: CASSPGRRDEKLFF
DNA: TGCGCCAGCAGCCCGGGGAGGAGGGATGAAAAACTGTTTTTT
size: -
V: TRBV5-1
J: TRBJ1-4
D: -

CDR3: CATSRAYWRESGELFF
DNA: TGTGCCACCAGCAGAGCCTATTGGCGGGAGAGCGGGGAGCTGTTTTTT
size: -
V: TRBV15
J: TRBJ2-2
D: TRBD2

CDR3: CASSIPQTDYGYTF
DNA: TGTGCCAGTAGTATCCCTCAGACTGACTATGGCTACACCTTC
size: -
V: TRBV19
J: TRBJ1-2
D: -

CDR3: CASSAGTGGYNEQFF
DNA: TGTGCCAGCAGCGCCGGGACAGGGGGATACAATGAGCAGTTCTTC
size: -
V: TRBV9
J: TRBJ2-1
D: TRBD1

CDR3: CASSLGAGLKNIQYF
DNA: TGTGCCAGCAGCCTTGGAGCGGGACTCAAAAACATTCAGTACTTC
size: -
V: TRBV3-1
J: TRBJ2-4
D: TRBD2

CDR3: CASSSDTKTYEQYF
DNA: TGTGCCAGCAGCAGCGACACCAAAACCTACGAGCAGTACTTC
size: -
V: TRBV5-4
J: TRBJ2-7
D: -

CDR3: CASSFALASTDTQYF
DNA: TGTGCCAGCAGTTTTGCACTAGCTTCCACAGATACGCAGTATTTT
size: -
V: TRBV27
J: TRBJ2-3
D: -

CDR3: CASTLGRGGRAYEQYF
DNA: TGTGCCAGCACCTTAGGTCGGGGCGGGAGGGCCTACGAGCAGTACTTC
size: -
V: TRBV6-6
J: TRBJ2-7
D: TRBD2